These T cell receptor beta chains were read from a single sample in a study of blood T cell repertoires in COVID-19. The assay was immunoSEQ multiplex PCR, and TCRdb's table has in-frame clones only and misses some. The sample consists of under 170,000 clones, around 90% of them appearing once. Sequenced: peripheral blood. These receptors were taken from an older woman with active or convalescent COVID-19. Each CDR3 is given without its conserved first and last residue.

J gene: TRBJ2-7
V gene: TRBV7-2
CDR3 protein: ASSLVGGAGQTYEQY

J gene: TRBJ1-1
V gene: TRBV10-1
CDR3 protein: ASRGGDGYQNTEAF

J gene: TRBJ1-5
V gene: TRBV6-4
CDR3 protein: AKQISNQPQH

J gene: TRBJ1-3
V gene: TRBV5-4
CDR3 protein: ASSIPGQGKGNTIY

J gene: TRBJ2-7
V gene: TRBV7-9
CDR3 protein: ASSFGTGPSYEQY

J gene: TRBJ2-6
V gene: TRBV10-1
CDR3 protein: ASSGLGGQSSGANVLT

J gene: TRBJ2-1
V gene: TRBV6-5
CDR3 protein: ASSYSIGYEQF

J gene: TRBJ2-7
V gene: TRBV3-1/TRBV3-2
CDR3 protein: ASSQDRSPAGGEQY

J gene: TRBJ2-7
V gene: TRBV11-2
CDR3 protein: ASSSEGGVHEQY

J gene: TRBJ2-2
V gene: TRBV11-3
CDR3 protein: ASSPGGTGELF

J gene: TRBJ2-1
V gene: TRBV12-5
CDR3 protein: ASVILTSGVGEQF

J gene: TRBJ2-1
V gene: TRBV5-1
CDR3 protein: ASSEQTGTGGNEQF

J gene: TRBJ2-7
V gene: TRBV21-1
CDR3 protein: ASPTGTSDPYEQY

J gene: TRBJ2-7
V gene: TRBV28
CDR3 protein: ASRGGDRGSYEQY

J gene: TRBJ2-3
V gene: TRBV20-1
CDR3 protein: SASGTDTQY

J gene: TRBJ1-4
V gene: TRBV4-3
CDR3 protein: ASSQESGNEKLF

J gene: TRBJ1-5
V gene: TRBV7-9
CDR3 protein: ASSLDGGKDQPQH

J gene: TRBJ2-2
V gene: TRBV10-3
CDR3 protein: AISVGRGGDGELF

J gene: TRBJ1-6
V gene: TRBV7-9
CDR3 protein: ASSKTGVGSPLH

J gene: TRBJ1-3
V gene: TRBV7-2
CDR3 protein: ASSLHRVGTGAGNTIY

J gene: TRBJ2-1
V gene: TRBV5-5
CDR3 protein: ASSLLGTRIRNNEQF

J gene: TRBJ2-3
V gene: TRBV9
CDR3 protein: ASSEAWTGNTDTQY

J gene: TRBJ2-2
V gene: TRBV7-6
CDR3 protein: ASSLGTGANTGELF

J gene: TRBJ2-3
V gene: TRBV3-1/TRBV3-2
CDR3 protein: ASRKGVTDTQY

J gene: TRBJ2-4
V gene: TRBV4-1
CDR3 protein: ASSPGLAGGLAKNIQY

J gene: TRBJ1-6
V gene: TRBV12-2
CDR3 protein: ASRLGATNNSPLH

J gene: TRBJ2-7
V gene: TRBV10-3
CDR3 protein: AISEGQGGVYEQY

J gene: TRBJ1-1
V gene: TRBV20-1
CDR3 protein: SASGPGETEAF

J gene: TRBJ1-5
V gene: TRBV27
CDR3 protein: ASSPGQGANQPQH

J gene: TRBJ1-5
V gene: TRBV19
CDR3 protein: ASLNRGQGQPQH

J gene: TRBJ1-5
V gene: TRBV18
CDR3 protein: ASSPLGTGTAQPQH

J gene: TRBJ2-3
V gene: TRBV7-8
CDR3 protein: ASSQGTGLLPLTQY

J gene: TRBJ2-2
V gene: TRBV5-1
CDR3 protein: ASSSGTDTGELF

J gene: TRBJ2-1
V gene: TRBV19
CDR3 protein: ASSSGQRYNEQF

J gene: TRBJ1-5
V gene: TRBV1
CDR3 protein: TSSQDWRGGGQPQH

J gene: TRBJ1-3
V gene: TRBV6-6
CDR3 protein: VSSAVSSGNTIY

J gene: TRBJ2-1
V gene: TRBV5-4
CDR3 protein: ASSDDRGPYNEQF

J gene: TRBJ1-4
V gene: TRBV7-9
CDR3 protein: ASSFGTGVFNEKLF

J gene: TRBJ2-2
V gene: TRBV11-3
CDR3 protein: ASSLDGGQGNTGELF

J gene: TRBJ1-5
V gene: TRBV10-3
CDR3 protein: ATASGGDGQPQH

J gene: TRBJ2-7
V gene: TRBV7-2
CDR3 protein: ASRPDRAHEQY

J gene: TRBJ1-4
V gene: TRBV7-2
CDR3 protein: ASSETGQGGKLF

J gene: TRBJ1-1
V gene: TRBV19
CDR3 protein: ASSIRFGTPRGTEAF

J gene: TRBJ2-7
V gene: TRBV4-1
CDR3 protein: ASSQDGTGVVFDEQY

J gene: TRBJ1-4
V gene: TRBV19
CDR3 protein: ASSIRGQGAFTNEKLF

J gene: TRBJ1-5
V gene: TRBV10-3
CDR3 protein: AISESSQGNQPQH

J gene: TRBJ2-6
V gene: TRBV10-3
CDR3 protein: AISESNLYSGANVLT

J gene: TRBJ2-1
V gene: TRBV5-4
CDR3 protein: ASSPGGLAGHEQF

J gene: TRBJ1-5
V gene: TRBV6-6
CDR3 protein: ASRDRDSNQPQH

J gene: TRBJ1-2
V gene: TRBV6-1
CDR3 protein: ASSEDLTGYGYT

J gene: TRBJ1-1
V gene: TRBV2
CDR3 protein: ASSVRLRAF

J gene: TRBJ1-6
V gene: TRBV2
CDR3 protein: ASSEEGRGLGNSPLH

J gene: TRBJ1-1
V gene: TRBV30
CDR3 protein: AWGRGQHTEAF

J gene: TRBJ1-3
V gene: TRBV19
CDR3 protein: ASSIVQGDGNTIY

J gene: TRBJ1-2
V gene: TRBV19
CDR3 protein: ASSIDRDRYT

J gene: TRBJ1-4
V gene: TRBV19
CDR3 protein: ASSRTGNDEKLF

J gene: TRBJ2-3
V gene: TRBV10-3
CDR3 protein: AISTSGGGGTDTQY